This T cell receptor beta chain was identified during a study of T cells in severe cutaneous drug reactions. The donors had carbamazepine-induced Stevens-Johnson syndrome or toxic epidermal necrolysis. TCR subtype-specific primers in iRepertoire multiplex PCR prepared libraries for bulk and single-cell sequencing. Roughly 95-500 ng of RNA per sample was bulk library input. No DNA is given; TCRdb re-called the multiplex PCR reads and lists each CDR3 protein once. This listing includes more than 3,000 distinct CDR3 sequences. CDR3 size: 14 residues. Germline V gives CDR1 LNHDA, CDR2 SQIVND (reference sequence).

This chain joins TRBV19 and TRBJ2-2. Sequencing was carried out using PBMCs. The source of this sequence is a human donor with Stevens-Johnson syndrome, a severe cutaneous drug reaction. The CDR3 reads CASSRGQHRGELFF.